These T cell receptor beta chains were read from a single sample in a study of T cells in Graves' hyperthyroidism and ophthalmopathy. From the multiplex PCR reads, TCRdb called clonotypes with MiXCR, one entry per CDR3 protein. The repertoire consists of approximately 610,000 distinct CDR3 sequences, with roughly 14% occurring once and the leading ten covering 3.5% to 4.5%. The sample taken for sequencing was blood. These receptors were taken from a woman in her forties with Graves' ophthalmopathy. Both conserved end residues are trimmed from each CDR3.

j_call,v_call,cdr3_aa
TRBJ1-5,TRBV19,ASSISIPGNQPQH
TRBJ2-7,TRBV6-2/TRBV6-3,ASRLPGTYEQY
TRBJ2-7,TRBV19,ASSISTVGYEQY
TRBJ2-5,TRBV6-2/TRBV6-3,ASNPGDLAETQY
TRBJ2-6,TRBV24-1,ATSDGGGSGANVLT
TRBJ2-7,TRBV15,ATGTGVVEQY
TRBJ2-2,TRBV10-3,AISEVHPRTTLTGELF
TRBJ2-5,TRBV27,ASTESGVRETQY
TRBJ2-2,TRBV11-3,ASSTDPGLAGALGNTGELF
TRBJ2-7,TRBV28,ASSGDRNYEQY
TRBJ2-5,TRBV29-1,SVEFQGQAQEAQY
TRBJ1-5,TRBV5-6,ASSLAGGRNQPQH
TRBJ2-5,TRBV12-3/TRBV12-4,ASSLARSGQETQY
TRBJ1-1,TRBV6-5,ASSYSRPAEAF
TRBJ2-5,TRBV6-1,ASKWTGIGETQY
TRBJ2-7,TRBV24-1,ATIRDRAPFPPHEQY
TRBJ1-1,TRBV6-5,ASSYRTGDTEAF
TRBJ2-7,TRBV6-5,ASSSSGQGIWEQY
TRBJ2-5,TRBV2,ASMRGRETQY
TRBJ2-5,TRBV6-1,ASSNAGAGETQY
TRBJ2-5,TRBV12-3/TRBV12-4,ASSRTGTRETQY
TRBJ2-5,TRBV4-1,ASRGGRVAGERGETQY
TRBJ2-5,TRBV19,ASSIDQRAGFQETQY
TRBJ1-1,TRBV6-2/TRBV6-3,ASSYSWSTQPNTEAF
TRBJ2-7,TRBV28,ASTETGTYEQY
TRBJ2-7,TRBV15,ATSRDKGLEGEQY
TRBJ1-1,TRBV4-1,ASSQEVSEAF
TRBJ2-5,TRBV5-4,ASSLGWGIETQY
TRBJ1-1,TRBV27,ASSPGQGIATF
TRBJ2-5,TRBV19,ASSNLADETQY
TRBJ1-2,TRBV6-2/TRBV6-3,ASSFQEMNYGYT